The present T cell receptor beta chain was sequenced within a study of blood T cell repertoires in COVID-19. Study-wide context: The United States, Italy and Spain were the sources of the acute and convalescent COVID-19 samples. T cells, B-cell-depleted T cells, or PBMCs provided the cDNA or gDNA that served as material.

The CDR3 extends over 13 amino acids. The germline V gene has CDR1 WNHNN and CDR2 SYGVQD (reference sequence). V was clipped by 3 bases and J by 1 base, with 7 bases between them. TCRdb keeps only in-frame clones here, not all; method: immunoSEQ multiplex PCR. In the table there are 150,000 to 200,000 clones, 78% of which are singletons. Specimen: PBMCs or T cells enriched from blood (not recorded which). The sequence derives from a woman aged 45-65 years who had recovered from COVID-19. The rearrangement links TRBV10-1 to TRBJ2-7; weak D call: TRBD2 (5 bases). The CDR3 nucleotides read TGCGCCAGCAGTGATAGGAGGTCCTACGAGCAGTACTTC. Translation: CASSDRRSYEQYF.